What follows are 32 T cell receptor beta chains derived from one specimen sequenced in a study of blood T cell repertoires in COVID-19. Clones were read by immunoSEQ multiplex PCR, and TCRdb kept only the in-frame ones, dropping some. The sample comprises about 74,000 clones, 90% of which are singletons, and about 1.5% rests with the top ten. The sample was peripheral blood. The receptors here all came from a man in his fifties with acute or convalescent COVID-19.

The chain uses TRBV19 and TRBJ1-6; no definite D call. The germline CDR1 and CDR2 sequences are LNHDA and SQIVND (reference sequence). This CDR3 region has 15 residues. V lost 2 bases, J lost 6 bases, and 11 bases lay in between. The DNA for the CDR3 is TGTGCCAGTAGTATATGGCCAGGATTTAATTCACCCCTCCACTTT. Translating gives CASSIWPGFNSPLHF.

The chain employs TRBV27 and TRBJ2-7; 8 nucleotides line up with TRBD2. CDR1 is MNHEY, CDR2 SMNVEV, per germline (reference sequence). The trim removed 5 bases at V and 5 bases at J, leaving 11 bases unmatched. This CDR3 is 15 amino acids long. CDR3 sequence: CASSRDIGRAHEQYF. CDR3 bases: TGTGCCAGCAGTCGCGATATCGGGAGGGCCCACGAGCAGTACTTC.

The chain employs TRBV28 and TRBJ1-1; D may be TRBD1 (6 bases). CDR3 length: 17 residues. Germline V CDR1 and CDR2: MDHEN, SYDVKM. V was shortened by 3 bases and J by 0 bases, with 17 bases between the two germline ends. The CDR3 DNA reads TGTGCCAGCAGTTTCCTCTCAACCAGGGGTTTGAACACTGAAGCTTTCTTT. Protein sequence: CASSFLSTRGLNTEAFF.

CDR3 amino acids: CATSDPLAGGATDTQYF. The CDR3 DNA reads as TGTGCCACCAGTGACCCCCTAGCGGGAGGAGCCACAGATACGCAGTATTTT. The V and J genes are TRBV24-1 and TRBJ2-3; 11 bases match TRBD2. V lost 4 bases, J lost 2 bases, and 7 bases stayed unmatched. CDR1 is KGHDR, CDR2 SFDVKD, per germline. The CDR3 has 17 amino acids.

CDR3 nucleotide sequence: TGCGCCAGCAGCTTGGGGGACAGCGGGTATGGCTACACCTTC. It translates to CASSLGDSGYGYTF. The rearrangement joins TRBV5-1 to TRBJ1-2, with 7 positions matching TRBD1. This CDR3 spans 14 amino acids. Trimming removed 0 bases from V and 5 bases from J; junction bases left unmatched: 4. Germline CDR1 and CDR2: SGHRS and YFSETQ.

The V call is TRBV29-1, the J call TRBJ2-7, with 7 bases lining up with TRBD1. This CDR3 has 17 amino acids. J was trimmed by 2 bases and V by 6 bases; bases with no gene match: 19. Germline CDR1 SQVTM, CDR2 ANQGSEA. The CDR3 protein is CSVGTASDPPVPYEQYF. The DNA of the CDR3 is TGCAGCGTGGGGACAGCCAGTGATCCCCCGGTCCCCTACGAGCAGTACTTC.

This rearrangement joins TRBV21-1 to TRBJ1-2; the D call of TRBD1 is as the table states it, not checked on the DNA. TRBV21-1 counts as a pseudogene. This CDR3 has 14 amino acids. The CDR3 is CASSIYGTKYGYTF. For the CDR3, the DNA is TGTGCCAGCAGCATTTACGGGACAAAATATGGCTACACCTTC.

Only one count was recorded for this clone. The chain couples TRBV5-6 to TRBJ1-1; 9 nucleotides align to TRBD1. V trimming: 3 bases; J trimming: 5 bases; junction bases outside the gene matches: 2. Germline CDR1 and CDR2: SGHDT and YYEEEE. The CDR3 has 13 amino acids. CDR3 nucleotides: TGTGCCAGCAGCTCTGACAGGGGGACTGAAGCTTTCTTT. Amino acids: CASSSDRGTEAFF.

The V and J genes are TRBV6-5 and TRBJ2-3, with D possibly TRBD1 on 6 matching bases. Germline assignment: CDR1 MNHEY and CDR2 SVGAGI. The CDR3 totals 11 residues. Trimming removed 6 bases from V and 9 bases from J, with 10 bases in between. This CDR3 reads CASRRQGTQYF. The CDR3 coding sequence is TGTGCCAGCAGGAGGCAGGGGACGCAGTATTTT.

The chain has TRBV11-2 and TRBJ2-2, with 13 nucleotides matching TRBD2. Trimming at V came to 1 base and at J to 6 bases, leaving 5 bases not matched to a gene. Per the germline V gene, CDR1 is SGHAT and CDR2 is FQNNGV. The CDR3 loop spans 17 amino acids. The CDR3, as DNA: TGTGCCAGCAGCTTAGCCCGACTAGCGGGGGGTCCCGGGGAGCTGTTTTTT. This codes for CASSLARLAGGPGELFF.

CDR3 bases: TGTGCCTGGAGCGGAGGGAGGGCCTCCGGAGGTGAGCAGTTCTTC. It specifies CAWSGGRASGGEQFF. The chain recombines TRBV30 with TRBJ2-1; 7 bases align to TRBD2. The CDR3 is 15 residues long. Germline lookup yields CDR1 GTSNPN and CDR2 SVGIG (reference sequence). V lost 3 bases and J lost 9; bases outside the gene matches: 14.

The chain is built from TRBV3-1 (or the pseudogene TRBV3-2) and TRBJ2-1; TRBD2 matches 10 bases. J was trimmed by 7 bases and V by 0 bases; bases with no gene match: 3. The CDR3 loop spans 15 amino acids. CDR1 is LGHDT and CDR2 is YNNKEL in the germline V gene (reference sequence). The CDR3, as DNA: TGTGCCAGCAGCCAAGATAGCGGGGGGTGGAATGAGCAGTTCTTC. This codes for CASSQDSGGWNEQFF.

This chain links TRBV29-1 with TRBJ2-1, with 8 bases that match TRBD1. Germline trimming cut 7 bases from V and 1 base from J; bases unmatched to any gene: 3. The CDR3 runs to 13 residues. Germline lookup yields CDR1 SQVTM and CDR2 ANQGSEA. As DNA, the CDR3 is TGCAGCGCCGGGACAGGATCCTACAATGAGCAGTTCTTC. Its translation is CSAGTGSYNEQFF.

V is TRBV6-5 and J is TRBJ1-6; TRBD1 matches at 9 bases. Trimming took 8 bases from V and 9 from J; bases not matched to a gene: 8. The CDR3 has 14 residues. Germline CDR1 is MNHEY and CDR2 is SVGAGI. Here the CDR3 DNA reads TGTGCCAGCTTCCTGGGACAGGGTGGTTCACCCCTCCACTTT. It translates to CASFLGQGGSPLHF.

The chain is built from TRBV30 and TRBJ2-4; tentative D call: TRBD1 (5 bases). Germline CDR1 and CDR2: GTSNPN and SVGIG (reference sequence). The CDR3 runs to 15 residues. V lost 0 bases and J 7 bases, leaving 16 bases between the germline ends. DNA for the CDR3: TGTGCCTGGAGTGTGGGGTGGGGCAGGGCCAACATTCAGTACTTC. Translating it yields CAWSVGWGRANIQYF.

A single count supports this clone. The rearrangement links TRBV5-5 to TRBJ2-1; the D is unclear. Germline V CDR1 and CDR2: SGHKS, YYEKEE (reference sequence). This CDR3 region has 10 residues. The ends were cut back, 2 bases at V and 9 bases at J, with 3 bases in the middle. Written as DNA, the CDR3 is TGTGCCAGCAGCTTCTCTGAGCAGTTCTTC. Translated, it gives CASSFSEQFF.

The V and J genes are TRBV28 and TRBJ2-7, with 9 nucleotides matching TRBD1. The CDR3 runs to 14 residues. Germline CDR1 and CDR2: MDHEN and SYDVKM. V lost 6 bases and J lost 4; bases outside the gene matches: 7. The CDR3 DNA reads TGTGCCAGCAGGAGGGGACAGGGAACGTACGAGCAGTACTTC. Its protein is CASRRGQGTYEQYF.

CDR3 sequence (DNA): TGTGCCAGCATCGACAGGGGGACTAACACAGATACGCAGTATTTT. Translated, it gives CASIDRGTNTDTQYF. This rearrangement joins TRBV7-2 to TRBJ2-3, with 9 bases lining up with TRBD1. Trimming cost V 7 bases and J 2 bases; bases outside gene matches: 7. From germline, CDR1 is SGHTA and CDR2 FQGNSA. This CDR3 region has 15 residues.

V is TRBV5-1 and J is TRBJ2-7, with TRBD1 matching 8 bases. Germline assignment: CDR1 SGHRS and CDR2 YFSETQ. The V and J ends lost 0 bases and 4 bases, in that order; junction bases with no gene match: 9. This CDR3 is built from 16 residues. The CDR3 region is CASSLELTGTGYEQYF. As DNA, the CDR3 is TGCGCCAGCAGCTTGGAACTAACCGGGACAGGATACGAGCAGTACTTC.

The rearrangement uses TRBV7-2 and TRBJ2-5, with D maybe TRBD1 (5 bases). Trimming stripped 4 bases from V and 4 bases from J, with 10 bases between. The length of the CDR3 is 13 residues. Per the germline V gene, CDR1 is SGHTA and CDR2 is FQGNSA. CDR3 sequence: CASSWTRVETQYF. The CDR3 DNA sequence: TGTGCCAGCAGCTGGACCAGGGTAGAGACCCAGTACTTC.

This chain joins TRBV7-8 and TRBJ2-7; TRBD2 matches at 7 bases. V gave up 6 bases and J gave up 0 bases; unmatched junction bases: 2. CDR1 is SGHVS and CDR2 is FQNEAQ in the germline V gene. The CDR3 runs 13 residues. The DNA of the CDR3 is TGTGCCAGCAGGGGGGGGAGCTCCTACGAGCAGTACTTC. It encodes CASRGGSSYEQYF.

This chain uses TRBV15 with TRBJ2-3; 8 bases are a match to TRBD1. V shed 4 bases, J shed 3 bases, and the junction held 6 bases outside the gene matches. Germline CDR1 and CDR2: LNHNV and YYDKDF (reference sequence). The CDR3 length is 15 residues. Here the CDR3 reads CATSIGRGQTDTQYF. The CDR3 DNA reads TGTGCCACCAGCATTGGCAGGGGGCAGACAGATACGCAGTATTTT.

The chain has TRBV19 and TRBJ1-1; TRBD1 matches 7 bases. The V segment lost 5 bases and the J segment 5 bases; nucleotides outside the gene matches: 11. The germline V gene encodes CDR1 LNHDA and CDR2 SQIVND (reference sequence). The CDR3 consists of 15 residues. The CDR3 DNA sequence: TGTGCCAGTAGTCTATCCAAGGGGGCTTTTACTGAAGCTTTCTTT. Encoded protein: CASSLSKGAFTEAFF.

The V and J genes are TRBV7-2 and TRBJ1-1; the D gene is possibly TRBD1 (5 bases). This CDR3 comprises 15 residues. Germline V gives CDR1 SGHTA, CDR2 FQGNSA. Trimming left V 5 bases short and J 4 bases short, with 17 bases between. The CDR3 DNA is TGTGCCAGCAGCATAAGCCCTTTGGGGGGCACTGAAGCTTTCTTT. This gives the protein CASSISPLGGTEAFF.

This chain links TRBV11-2 with TRBJ2-7; D gene unclear. CDR1 and CDR2 (germline): SGHAT, FQNNGV. The ends were cut back, 0 bases at V and 0 bases at J, with 12 bases in the middle. The length of the CDR3 is 16 residues. The CDR3 loop is CASSLDLFESSYEQYF. CDR3 DNA sequence: TGTGCCAGCAGCTTAGATTTGTTCGAGAGCTCCTACGAGCAGTACTTC.

The chain joins TRBV7-9 to TRBJ2-1; 10 nucleotides line up with TRBD2. Germline assignment: CDR1 SEHNR and CDR2 FQNEAQ (reference sequence). Trimming cost V 5 bases and J 4 bases; bases outside gene matches: 5. The CDR3 consists of 15 residues. The CDR3 spells CASSPSGGAYNEQFF. The CDR3 DNA follows: TGTGCCAGCAGCCCGAGCGGGGGGGCTTACAATGAGCAGTTCTTC.

The CDR3 coding sequence is TGCGCCAGCAGCCCAGGGGATAGCACAGATACGCAGTATTTT. It is translated as CASSPGDSTDTQYF. The chain joins TRBV5-1 to TRBJ2-3, with TRBD1 as a possible D gene (6 bases). V lost 4 bases to trimming and J lost 0 bases, with 9 bases between them. From germline, CDR1 is SGHRS and CDR2 YFSETQ. This CDR3 has 14 residues.

The genes are TRBV6-4 and TRBJ2-7, with D possibly being TRBD1 (6 bases). Germline V gives CDR1 MRHNA, CDR2 SNTAGT. The V end was cut by 2 bases, the J end by 2 bases, with 13 bases between. The CDR3 is 15 residues long. CDR3 nucleotide sequence: TGTGCCAGCAGTGACCTAAACAGGGCTACCTACGAGCAGTACGTC. Translating it yields CASSDLNRATYEQYV.

The J gene is TRBJ1-2, the V gene TRBV30, with 9 bases identical to TRBD1. V lost 2 bases to trimming and J lost 4 bases; unmatched junction nucleotides: 8. This CDR3 is 15 amino acids long. The germline V gene encodes CDR1 GTSNPN and CDR2 SVGIG (reference sequence). CDR3 residues: CAWSSLTGGGYGYTF. CDR3 bases: TGTGCCTGGAGTTCCCTAACAGGGGGCGGCTATGGCTACACCTTC.

The rearrangement uses TRBV5-5 and TRBJ1-4, with D possibly being TRBD1 (5 bases). From germline, CDR1 is SGHKS and CDR2 YYEKEE (reference sequence). V was cut by 7 bases and J by 8 bases, with 21 bases left in between. The CDR3 covers 15 residues. DNA of the CDR3: TGTGCCAGCCACTGGGGCGGGGAGGTTAAAGAAAAACTGTTTTTT. Its translation is CASHWGGEVKEKLFF.

In this sample, this clone turned up a few times. This chain connects TRBV5-1 to TRBJ2-2; D may be TRBD2 (5 bases). This CDR3 has 15 residues. Between the trimmed V and J ends, which lost 0 bases and 4 bases, there was a span of 10 bases. Germline assignment: CDR1 SGHRS and CDR2 YFSETQ. The CDR3 loop reads CASSLEYGLTGELFF. Here the CDR3 DNA reads TGCGCCAGCAGCTTGGAGTATGGACTCACCGGGGAGCTGTTTTTT.

The chain couples TRBV3-1 (or the pseudogene TRBV3-2) to TRBJ2-1; 9 bases line up with TRBD2. Germline lookup yields CDR1 LGHDT and CDR2 YNNKEL (reference sequence). The CDR3 extends over 16 amino acids. After removal of 0 bases from V and 7 bases from J, the junction contained 7 bases not matched to a gene. The CDR3 nucleotides read TGTGCCAGCAGCCAAGATGTAGCGGGAGCTGTGAATGAGCAGTTCTTC. Translation: CASSQDVAGAVNEQFF.